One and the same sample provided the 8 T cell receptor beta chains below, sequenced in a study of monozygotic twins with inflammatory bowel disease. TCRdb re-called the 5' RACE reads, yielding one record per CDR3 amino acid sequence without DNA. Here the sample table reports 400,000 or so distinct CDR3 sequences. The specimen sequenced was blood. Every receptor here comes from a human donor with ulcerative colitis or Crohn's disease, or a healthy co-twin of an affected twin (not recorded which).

The CDR3 loop is CASPDRENTEAFF. This chain uses TRBV6-1 with TRBJ1-1; TCRdb outputs TRBD1, but without DNA this stays unchecked. Germline V gene sequence: CDR1 MNHNS, CDR2 SASEGT. The CDR3 length is 13 residues.

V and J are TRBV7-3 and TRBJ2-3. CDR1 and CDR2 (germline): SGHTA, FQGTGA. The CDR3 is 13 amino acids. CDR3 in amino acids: CASSHLDADTQYF.

The CDR3 is CSALNSLSLHEQYF. This chain uses TRBV20-1 with TRBJ2-7; the D call of TRBD2 rests on TCRdb alone, since no DNA is present to check it. This CDR3 comprises 14 residues. Germline CDR1 DFQATT, CDR2 SNEGSKA (reference sequence).

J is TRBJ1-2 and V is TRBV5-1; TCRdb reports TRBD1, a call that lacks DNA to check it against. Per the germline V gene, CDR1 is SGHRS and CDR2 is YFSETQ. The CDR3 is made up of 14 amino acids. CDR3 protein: CASSLAPGVYGYTF.

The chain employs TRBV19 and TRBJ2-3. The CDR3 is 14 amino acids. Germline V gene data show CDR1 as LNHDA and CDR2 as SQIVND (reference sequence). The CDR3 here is CASTGSLNTDTQYF. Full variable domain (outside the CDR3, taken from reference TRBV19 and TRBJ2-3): DGGITQSPKYLFRKEGQNVTLSCEQNLNHDAMYWYRQDPGQGLRLIYYSQIVNDFQKGDIAEGYSVSREKKESFPLTVTSAQKNPTAFYLCASTGSLNTDTQYFGPGTRLTVL.

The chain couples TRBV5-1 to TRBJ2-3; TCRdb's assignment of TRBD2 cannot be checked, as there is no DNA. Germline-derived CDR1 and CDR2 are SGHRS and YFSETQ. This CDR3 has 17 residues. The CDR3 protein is CASRPSSGALITDTQYF.

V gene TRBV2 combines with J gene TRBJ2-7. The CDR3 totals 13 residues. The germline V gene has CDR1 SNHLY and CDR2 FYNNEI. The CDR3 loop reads CASSSQTLYEQYF.

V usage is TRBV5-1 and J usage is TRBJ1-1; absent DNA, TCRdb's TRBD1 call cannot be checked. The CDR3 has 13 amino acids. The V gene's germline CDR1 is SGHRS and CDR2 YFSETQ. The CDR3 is CASSLNPQGEAFF.